This T cell receptor (beta chain) is from a study of blood T cell repertoires in COVID-19. Method: immunoSEQ multiplex PCR; TCRdb's copy keeps in-frame clones and lacks some. In the table there are roughly 240,000 clones, approximately 82% of which are singletons. Only a few counts were recorded for this clone. Other DNA sequences in the same sample also yield this CDR3. The TCR was taken from a man aged 60-69 years who had recovered from COVID-19. The specimen sequenced was peripheral blood.

CDR3 sequence: CAWSVPGNSPLHF. CDR3 bases: TGTGCCTGGAGTGTACCCGGGAATTCACCCCTCCACTTT. The V and J genes are TRBV30 and TRBJ1-6; D not certain. V lost 0 bases and J lost 7, with 7 bases in between. Germline CDR1 reads GTSNPN; CDR2 reads SVGIG (reference sequence). The length of the CDR3 is 13 residues.